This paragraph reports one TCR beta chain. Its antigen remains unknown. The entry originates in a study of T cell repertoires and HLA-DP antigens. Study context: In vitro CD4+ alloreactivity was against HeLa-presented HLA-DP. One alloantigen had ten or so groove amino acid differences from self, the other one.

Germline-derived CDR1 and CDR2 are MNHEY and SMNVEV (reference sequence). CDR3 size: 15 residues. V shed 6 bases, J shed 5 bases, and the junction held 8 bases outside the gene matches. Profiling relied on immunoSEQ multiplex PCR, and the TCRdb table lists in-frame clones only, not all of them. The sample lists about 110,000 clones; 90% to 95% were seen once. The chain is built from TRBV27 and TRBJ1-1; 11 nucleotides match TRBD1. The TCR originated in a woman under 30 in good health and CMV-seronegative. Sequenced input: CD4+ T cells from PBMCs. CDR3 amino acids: CASSYAGTGGTEAFF. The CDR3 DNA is TGTGCCAGCAGCTATGCCGGGACAGGGGGAACTGAAGCTTTCTTT.